This T cell receptor beta chain was recorded in a study of cytomegalovirus exposure and HLA in healthy donors. General observations from the study: Cytomegalovirus-associated status was assigned to more than 150 TCR beta chains.

The CDR3 is made up of 13 amino acids. V lost 4 bases and J 6 bases, leaving 12 bases between the germline ends. CDR1 is MNHEY and CDR2 is SVGAGI in the germline V gene. PCR used 60 Vbeta primers and 13 Jbeta primers. Measured with immunoSEQ multiplex PCR; TCRdb has only the in-frame clones, and not every one. Here the sample table reports tens of thousands of clones. A note on this clone: The target antigen is unknown.

This receptor was obtained from a woman in her 30s in good health and CMV-seronegative. Material for sequencing was PBMCs. The rearrangement joins TRBV6-5 to TRBJ1-2; no clear D gene. CDR3 coding DNA: TGTGCCAGCAGTTTATCCCCGGGGAATGGCTACACCTTC. This translates into CASSLSPGNGYTF.